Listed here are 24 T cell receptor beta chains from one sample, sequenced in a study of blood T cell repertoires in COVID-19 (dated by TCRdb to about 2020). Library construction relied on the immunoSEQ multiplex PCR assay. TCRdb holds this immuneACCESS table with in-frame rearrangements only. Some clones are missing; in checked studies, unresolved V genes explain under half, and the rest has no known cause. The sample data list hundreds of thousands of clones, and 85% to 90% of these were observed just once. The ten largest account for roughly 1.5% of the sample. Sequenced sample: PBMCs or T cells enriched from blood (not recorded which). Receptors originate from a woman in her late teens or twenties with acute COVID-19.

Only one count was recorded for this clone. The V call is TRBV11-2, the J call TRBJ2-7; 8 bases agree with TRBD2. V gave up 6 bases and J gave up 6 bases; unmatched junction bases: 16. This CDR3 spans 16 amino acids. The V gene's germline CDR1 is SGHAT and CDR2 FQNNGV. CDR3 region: CASSPQTGGTGPEQYF. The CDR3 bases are TGTGCCAGCAGTCCACAAACGGGAGGGACGGGCCCCGAGCAGTACTTC.

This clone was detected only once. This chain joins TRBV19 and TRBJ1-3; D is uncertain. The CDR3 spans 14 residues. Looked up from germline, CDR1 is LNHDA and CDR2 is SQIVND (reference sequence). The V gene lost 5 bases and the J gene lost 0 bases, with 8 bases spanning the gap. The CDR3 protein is CASSDPGSGNTIYF. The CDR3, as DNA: TGTGCCAGTAGTGATCCAGGCTCTGGAAACACCATATATTTT.

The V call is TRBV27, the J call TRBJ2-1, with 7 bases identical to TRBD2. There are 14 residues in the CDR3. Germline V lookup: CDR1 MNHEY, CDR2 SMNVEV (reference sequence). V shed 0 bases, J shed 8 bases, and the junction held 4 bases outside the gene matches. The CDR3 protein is CASSLSVLADEQFF. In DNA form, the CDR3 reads TGTGCCAGCAGTTTATCCGTGCTAGCGGATGAGCAGTTCTTC.

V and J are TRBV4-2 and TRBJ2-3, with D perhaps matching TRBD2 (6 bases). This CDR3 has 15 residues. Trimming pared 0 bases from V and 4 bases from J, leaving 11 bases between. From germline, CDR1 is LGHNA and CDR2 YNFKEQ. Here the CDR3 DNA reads TGTGCCAGCAGCCAAGATCTGACGGGAGCAGATACGCAGTATTTT. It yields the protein CASSQDLTGADTQYF.

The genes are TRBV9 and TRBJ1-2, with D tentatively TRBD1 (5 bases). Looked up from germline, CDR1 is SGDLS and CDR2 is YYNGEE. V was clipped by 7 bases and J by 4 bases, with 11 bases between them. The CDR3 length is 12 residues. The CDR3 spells CASSDSSYGYTF. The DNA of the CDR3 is TGTGCCAGCTCAGACAGCTCCTATGGCTACACCTTC. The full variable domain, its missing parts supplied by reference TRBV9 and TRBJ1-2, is DSGVTQTPKHLITATGQRVTLRCSPRSGDLSVYWYQQSLDQGLQFLIQYYNGEERAKGNILERFSAQQFPDLHSELNLSSLELGDSALYFCASSDSSYGYTFGSGTRLTVV.

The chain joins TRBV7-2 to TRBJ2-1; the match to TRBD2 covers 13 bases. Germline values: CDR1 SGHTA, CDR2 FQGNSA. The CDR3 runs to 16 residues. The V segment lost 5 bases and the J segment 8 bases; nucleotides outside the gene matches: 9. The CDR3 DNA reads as TGTGCCAGCAGCCAGGGGCGGACTAGCGGGAGTCATGAGCAGTTCTTC. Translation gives CASSQGRTSGSHEQFF.

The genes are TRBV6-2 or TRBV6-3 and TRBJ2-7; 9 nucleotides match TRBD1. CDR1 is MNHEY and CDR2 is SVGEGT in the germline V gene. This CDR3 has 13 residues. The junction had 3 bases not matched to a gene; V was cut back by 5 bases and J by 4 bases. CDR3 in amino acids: CASSRDRAYEQYF. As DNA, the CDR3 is TGTGCCAGCAGTAGGGACAGGGCTTACGAGCAGTACTTC.

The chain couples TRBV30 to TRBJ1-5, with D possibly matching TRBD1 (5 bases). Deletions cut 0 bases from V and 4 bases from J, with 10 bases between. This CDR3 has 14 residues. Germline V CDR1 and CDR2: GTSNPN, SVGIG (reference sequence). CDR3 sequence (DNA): TGTGCCTGGAGTGTGCGGGGACGTAATCAGCCCCAGCATTTT. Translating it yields CAWSVRGRNQPQHF.

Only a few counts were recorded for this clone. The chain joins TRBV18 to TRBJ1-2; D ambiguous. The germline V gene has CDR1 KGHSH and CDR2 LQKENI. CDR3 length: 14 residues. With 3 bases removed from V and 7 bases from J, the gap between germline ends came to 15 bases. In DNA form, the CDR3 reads TGTGCCAGCTCACCTTCGGCGGGAGATTCTGGCTACACCTTC. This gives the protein CASSPSAGDSGYTF.

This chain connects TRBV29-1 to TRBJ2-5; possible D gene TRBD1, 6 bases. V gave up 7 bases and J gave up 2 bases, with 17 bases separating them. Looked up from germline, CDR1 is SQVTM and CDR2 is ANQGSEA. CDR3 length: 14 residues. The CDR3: CSGGTGFGQETQYF. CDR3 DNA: TGCAGCGGGGGTACAGGGTTCGGGCAAGAGACCCAGTACTTC.

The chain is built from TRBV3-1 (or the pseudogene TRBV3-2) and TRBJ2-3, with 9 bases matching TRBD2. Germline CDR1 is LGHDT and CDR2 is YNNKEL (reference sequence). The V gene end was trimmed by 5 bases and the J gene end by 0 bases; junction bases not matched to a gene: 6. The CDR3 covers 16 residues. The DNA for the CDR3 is TGTGCCAGCAGCGCTAGACTAGCGGCTAGCACAGATACGCAGTATTTT. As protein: CASSARLAASTDTQYF.

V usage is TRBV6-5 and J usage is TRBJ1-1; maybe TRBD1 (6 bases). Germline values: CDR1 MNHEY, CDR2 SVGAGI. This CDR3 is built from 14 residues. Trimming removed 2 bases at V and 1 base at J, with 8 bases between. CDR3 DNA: TGTGCCAGCAGTTACCGAGGGGGGAACACTGAAGCTTTCTTT. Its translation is CASSYRGGNTEAFF.

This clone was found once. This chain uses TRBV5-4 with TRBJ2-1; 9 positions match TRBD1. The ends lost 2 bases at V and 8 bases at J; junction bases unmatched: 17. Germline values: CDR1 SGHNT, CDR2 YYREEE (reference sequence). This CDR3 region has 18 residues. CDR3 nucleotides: TGTGCCAGCAGCTTTAGGCTTGAACCGGGACAGGGTTTAGATGAGCAGTTCTTC. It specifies CASSFRLEPGQGLDEQFF. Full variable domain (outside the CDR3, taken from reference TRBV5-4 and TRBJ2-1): ETGVTQSPTHLIKTRGQQVTLRCSSQSGHNTVSWYQQALGQGPQFIFQYYREEENGRGNFPPRFSGLQFPNYSSELNVNALELDDSALYLCASSFRLEPGQGLDEQFFGPGTRLTVL.

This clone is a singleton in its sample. The CDR3 nucleotides read TGCAGCGTCAAAACAGCGGACCTGCACATGTTGTCCTATGGCTACACCTTC. Protein sequence: CSVKTADLHMLSYGYTF. This chain links TRBV29-1 with TRBJ1-2, with unresolved D. Trimming removed 6 bases at V and 4 bases at J, with 27 bases between. The germline gives CDR1 SQVTM, CDR2 ANQGSEA. This CDR3 has 17 amino acids.

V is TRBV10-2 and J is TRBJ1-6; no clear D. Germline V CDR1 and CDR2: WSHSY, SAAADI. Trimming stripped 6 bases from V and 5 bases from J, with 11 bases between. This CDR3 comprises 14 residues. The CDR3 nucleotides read TGCGCCAGCAGCCCTATATTTAATAATTCACCCCTCCACTTT. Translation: CASSPIFNNSPLHF.

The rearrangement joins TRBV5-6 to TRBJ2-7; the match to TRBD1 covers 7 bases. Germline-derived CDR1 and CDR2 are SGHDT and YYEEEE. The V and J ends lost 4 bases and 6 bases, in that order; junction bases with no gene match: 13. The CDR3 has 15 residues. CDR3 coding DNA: TGTGCCAGCAGCCCGGTTAGGGGGCAGGTCGGCGAGCAGTACTTC. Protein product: CASSPVRGQVGEQYF. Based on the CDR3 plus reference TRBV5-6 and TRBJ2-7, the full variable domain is DAGVTQSPTHLIKTRGQQVTLRCSPKSGHDTVSWYQQALGQGPQFIFQYYEEEERQRGNFPDRFSGHQFPNYSSELNVNALLLGDSALYLCASSPVRGQVGEQYFGPGTRLTVT.

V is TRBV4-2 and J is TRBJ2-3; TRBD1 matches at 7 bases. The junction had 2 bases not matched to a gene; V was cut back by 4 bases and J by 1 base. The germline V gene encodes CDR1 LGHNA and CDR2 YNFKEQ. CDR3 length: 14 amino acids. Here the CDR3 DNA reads TGTGCCAGCAGCCGAGGACAGGGCACAGATACGCAGTATTTT. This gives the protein CASSRGQGTDTQYF.

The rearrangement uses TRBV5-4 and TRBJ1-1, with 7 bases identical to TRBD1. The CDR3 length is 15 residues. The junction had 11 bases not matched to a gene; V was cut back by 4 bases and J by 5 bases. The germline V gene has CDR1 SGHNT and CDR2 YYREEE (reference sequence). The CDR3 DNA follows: TGTGCCAGCAGCAATGACAGGGCAGGTCGGACTGAAGCTTTCTTT. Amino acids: CASSNDRAGRTEAFF. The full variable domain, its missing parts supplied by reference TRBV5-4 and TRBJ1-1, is ETGVTQSPTHLIKTRGQQVTLRCSSQSGHNTVSWYQQALGQGPQFIFQYYREEENGRGNFPPRFSGLQFPNYSSELNVNALELDDSALYLCASSNDRAGRTEAFFGQGTRLTVV.

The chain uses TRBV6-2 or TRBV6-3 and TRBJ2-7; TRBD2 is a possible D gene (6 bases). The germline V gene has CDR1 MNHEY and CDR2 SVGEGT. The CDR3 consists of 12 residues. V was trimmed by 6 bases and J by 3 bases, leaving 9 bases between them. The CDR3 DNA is TGTGCCAGCAGCCCCGGGGGCTACGAGCAGTACTTC. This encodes CASSPGGYEQYF.

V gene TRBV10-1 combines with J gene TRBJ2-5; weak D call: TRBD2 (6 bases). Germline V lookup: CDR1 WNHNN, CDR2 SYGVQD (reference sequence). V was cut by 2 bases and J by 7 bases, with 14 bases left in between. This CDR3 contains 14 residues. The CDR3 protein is CASSEVAGSATQYF. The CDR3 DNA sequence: TGCGCCAGCAGTGAGGTTGCGGGATCGGCGACCCAGTACTTC.

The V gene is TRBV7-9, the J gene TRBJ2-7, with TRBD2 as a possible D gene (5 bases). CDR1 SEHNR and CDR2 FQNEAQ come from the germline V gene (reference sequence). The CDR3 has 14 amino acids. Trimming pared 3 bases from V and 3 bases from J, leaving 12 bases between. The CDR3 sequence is CASSFGQTNYEQYF. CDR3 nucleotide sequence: TGTGCCAGCAGCTTTGGGCAGACTAACTACGAGCAGTACTTC.

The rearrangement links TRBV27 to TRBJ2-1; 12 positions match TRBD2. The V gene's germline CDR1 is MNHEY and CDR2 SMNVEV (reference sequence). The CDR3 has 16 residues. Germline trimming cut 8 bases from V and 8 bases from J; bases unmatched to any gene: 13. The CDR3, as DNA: TGTGCCAGCTTCTCCACGCTAGCGGGGGGGGGAGATGAGCAGTTCTTC. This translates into CASFSTLAGGGDEQFF.

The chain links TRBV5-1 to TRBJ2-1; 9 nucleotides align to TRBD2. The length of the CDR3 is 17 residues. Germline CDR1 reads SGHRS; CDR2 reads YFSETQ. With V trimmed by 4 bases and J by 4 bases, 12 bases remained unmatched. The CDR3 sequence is CASSVTPATSGYNEQFF. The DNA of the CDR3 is TGCGCCAGCAGCGTAACCCCGGCGACTAGCGGTTACAATGAGCAGTTCTTC.

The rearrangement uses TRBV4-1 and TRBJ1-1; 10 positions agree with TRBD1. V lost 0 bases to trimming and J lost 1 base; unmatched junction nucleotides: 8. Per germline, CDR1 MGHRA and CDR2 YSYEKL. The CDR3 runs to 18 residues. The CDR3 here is CASSQDRIWDRGNTEAFF. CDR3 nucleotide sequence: TGCGCCAGCAGCCAAGATAGGATTTGGGACAGGGGGAACACTGAAGCTTTCTTT.